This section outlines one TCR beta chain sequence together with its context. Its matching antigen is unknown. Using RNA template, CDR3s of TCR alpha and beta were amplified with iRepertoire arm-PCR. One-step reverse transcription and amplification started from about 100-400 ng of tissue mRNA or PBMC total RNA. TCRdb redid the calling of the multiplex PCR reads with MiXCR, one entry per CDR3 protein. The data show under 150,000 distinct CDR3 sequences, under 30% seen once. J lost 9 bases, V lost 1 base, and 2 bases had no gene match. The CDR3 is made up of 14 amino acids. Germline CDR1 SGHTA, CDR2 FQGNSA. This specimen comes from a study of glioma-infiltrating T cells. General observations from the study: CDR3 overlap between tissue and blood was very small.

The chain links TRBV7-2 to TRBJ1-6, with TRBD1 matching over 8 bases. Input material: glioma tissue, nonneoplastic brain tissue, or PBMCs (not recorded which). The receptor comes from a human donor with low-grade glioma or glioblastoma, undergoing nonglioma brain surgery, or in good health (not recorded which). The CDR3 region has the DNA TGTGCCAGCAGCTTAGTGCAGGGGGCTTCACCCCTCCACTTT. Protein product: CASSLVQGASPLHF.